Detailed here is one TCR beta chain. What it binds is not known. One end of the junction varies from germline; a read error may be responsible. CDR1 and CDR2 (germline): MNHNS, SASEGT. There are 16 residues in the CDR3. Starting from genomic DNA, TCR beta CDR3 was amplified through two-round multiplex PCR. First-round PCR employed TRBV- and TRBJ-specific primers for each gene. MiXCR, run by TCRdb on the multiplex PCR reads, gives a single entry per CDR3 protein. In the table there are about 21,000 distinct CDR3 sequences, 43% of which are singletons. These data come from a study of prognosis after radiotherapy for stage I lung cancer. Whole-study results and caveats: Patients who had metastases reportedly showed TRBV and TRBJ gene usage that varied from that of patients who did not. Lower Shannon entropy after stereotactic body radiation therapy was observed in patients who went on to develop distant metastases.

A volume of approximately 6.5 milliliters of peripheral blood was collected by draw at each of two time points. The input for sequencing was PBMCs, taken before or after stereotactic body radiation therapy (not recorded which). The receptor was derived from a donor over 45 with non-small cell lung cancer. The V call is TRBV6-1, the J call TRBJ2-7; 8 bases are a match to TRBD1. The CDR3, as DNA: TGTGCCAGCAGTCGGAAACCGGGACAGGCTCTGGTCGAGCATTACTTC. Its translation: CASSRKPGQALVEHYF.